This passage covers 25 T cell receptor beta chains from one sample sequenced in a study of T cells in Graves' hyperthyroidism and ophthalmopathy. What was amplified from RNA transcripts were TCR beta CDR3 regions. The study used the HTBI primer set for a first-round RT-PCR of the TCR CDR3. One entry per CDR3 protein results from TCRdb running MiXCR on the multiplex PCR reads. The data show hundreds of thousands of distinct CDR3 sequences, over 15% seen once. Input material: blood. The receptors shown here come from a woman aged 45-60 years with Graves' hyperthyroidism that later progressed to Graves' ophthalmopathy.

The table lists this clonotype with a few counts. The V gene is TRBV10-2, the J gene TRBJ1-2; 8 nucleotides agree with TRBD1. Per the germline V gene, CDR1 is WSHSY and CDR2 is SAAADI. V lost 8 bases and J lost 5; bases outside the gene matches: 13. The CDR3 is 15 amino acids. CDR3 loop: CASGGGQERQYGYTF. The CDR3, as DNA: TGCGCCAGCGGGGGGGGACAGGAGAGGCAATATGGCTACACCTTC.

Only a few counts were recorded for this clonotype. V usage is TRBV18 and J usage is TRBJ1-5, with D hard to call. V lost 3 bases to trimming and J lost 5 bases, with 8 bases between them. The germline V gene has CDR1 KGHSH and CDR2 LQKENI. This CDR3 is 13 amino acids long. CDR3 in amino acids: CASSPSDDQPQHF. The CDR3 region has the DNA TGTGCCAGCTCACCCTCGGATGATCAGCCCCAGCATTTT.

This clonotype has at least ten counts. The gene calls are TRBV2 and TRBJ2-1; the D is unclear. V gave up 8 bases and J gave up 7 bases, with 12 bases separating them. Germline lookup yields CDR1 SNHLY and CDR2 FYNNEI. The length of the CDR3 is 12 residues. In DNA, the CDR3 is TGTGCCAGCCTGTCATTGCGGAATGAGCAGTTCTTC. Encoded protein: CASLSLRNEQFF.

This clonotype was detected many times. This chain uses TRBV7-3 with TRBJ2-3; D possibly corresponds to TRBD2 (6 bases). V lost 2 bases and J 2 bases, leaving 14 bases between the germline ends. The CDR3 spans 16 residues. The germline gives CDR1 SGHTA, CDR2 FQGTGA. As DNA, the CDR3 is TGTGCCAGCAGCTTAGGGTCGGGGGTCCACACAGATACGCAGTATTTT. It is translated as CASSLGSGVHTDTQYF. The complete variable domain, with remaining parts taken from reference TRBV7-3 and TRBJ2-3, reads GAGVSQTPSNKVTEKGKYVELRCDPISGHTALYWYRQSLGQGPEFLIYFQGTGAADDSGLPNDRFFAVRPEGSVSTLKIQRTERGDSAVYLCASSLGSGVHTDTQYFGPGTRLTVL.

This clonotype has a count of ten or more. The chain couples TRBV11-1 to TRBJ2-7, with 10 bases fitting TRBD1. The germline V gene has CDR1 SGHAT and CDR2 FQDESV (reference sequence). Trimming took 5 bases from V and 6 from J; bases not matched to a gene: 16. The CDR3 contains 17 residues. The CDR3 is CASSKKSPGTGVLEQYF. The DNA of the CDR3 is TGTGCCAGCAGCAAGAAAAGCCCGGGGACAGGGGTCCTCGAGCAGTACTTC.

This clonotype was seen ten or more times. V usage is TRBV7-9 and J usage is TRBJ2-5; 8 bases are a match to TRBD1. There are 15 residues in the CDR3. V shed 3 bases, J shed 5 bases, and the junction held 8 bases outside the gene matches. Germline V gene sequence: CDR1 SEHNR, CDR2 FQNEAQ (reference sequence). CDR3 in DNA: TGTGCCAGCAGCTTGGCTGACAGGGGCGGCGAGACCCAGTACTTC. This translates into CASSLADRGGETQYF.

In regard to this clonotype: A much larger clonotype is one base distant, so this may be a read error. The chain links TRBV18 to TRBJ2-5; D uncertain. CDR3 length equals 12 residues. The germline gives CDR1 KGHSH, CDR2 LQKENI. The CDR3 coding sequence is TGTGTCAGCTCACCACCCGCGGAGACCCAGTACTTC. Its protein product is CVSSPPAETQYF.

The rearrangement uses TRBV7-9 and TRBJ2-1, with 10 bases aligning to TRBD2. This CDR3 region has 15 residues. Germline V gene sequence: CDR1 SEHNR, CDR2 FQNEAQ (reference sequence). Germline trimming cut 5 bases from V and 3 bases from J; bases unmatched to any gene: 4. The CDR3 coding sequence is TGTGCCAGCAGCCCTAGCGGGGGTTACTACAATGAGCAGTTCTTC. Its protein product is CASSPSGGYYNEQFF.

This rearrangement joins TRBV5-1 to TRBJ1-5; no firm D call. Germline CDR1 SGHRS, CDR2 YFSETQ. Trimming removed 5 bases at V and 0 bases at J, with 12 bases between. The CDR3 extends over 15 amino acids. The CDR3 loop reads CASRSDGDSNQPQHF. The DNA of the CDR3 is TGCGCCAGCAGGTCCGACGGGGATAGCAATCAGCCCCAGCATTTT.

This clonotype was counted between two and nine times. The V call is TRBV5-4, the J call TRBJ2-7; TRBD1 is a possible D gene (6 bases). Between the trimmed V and J ends, which lost 0 bases and 3 bases, there was a span of 10 bases. This CDR3 is built from 14 residues. Germline V gene data show CDR1 as SGHNT and CDR2 as YYREEE (reference sequence). The CDR3 coding sequence is TGTGCCAGCAGCTTGGGAGGACAGCACTACGAGCAGTACTTC. As protein: CASSLGGQHYEQYF.

This clonotype was picked up many times. The chain is built from TRBV13 and TRBJ2-7; 9 bases match TRBD2. This CDR3 has 17 amino acids. CDR1 is PRHDT and CDR2 is FYEKMQ in the germline V gene (reference sequence). Unmatched junction bases numbered 12, after V lost 4 bases and J lost 2 bases. The CDR3 region is CASSSGVGLAGPYEQYF. Written as DNA, the CDR3 is TGTGCCAGCAGCTCCGGGGTAGGTCTAGCGGGGCCCTACGAGCAGTACTTC.

This clonotype was recorded at least ten times. This chain connects TRBV7-2 to TRBJ2-2; 10 nucleotides align to TRBD1. This CDR3 is built from 15 residues. The V gene end was trimmed by 5 bases and the J gene end by 6 bases; junction bases not matched to a gene: 6. CDR1 and CDR2 (germline): SGHTA, FQGNSA. The CDR3, as DNA: TGTGCCAGCAGCCCCCCGGGACAGGGGTCCGGGGAGCTGTTTTTT. This translates into CASSPPGQGSGELFF.

The V call is TRBV9, the J call TRBJ2-2; no clear D gene. Trimming cost V 0 bases and J 5 bases, with 8 bases left between them. This CDR3 has 14 amino acids. CDR1 SGDLS and CDR2 YYNGEE come from the germline V gene. The CDR3 protein is CASSVDGETGELFF. In nucleotides, the CDR3 is TGTGCCAGCAGCGTAGATGGGGAAACCGGGGAGCTGTTTTTT. Full variable domain (rest looked up from reference TRBV9 and TRBJ2-2): DSGVTQTPKHLITATGQRVTLRCSPRSGDLSVYWYQQSLDQGLQFLIQYYNGEERAKGNILERFSAQQFPDLHSELNLSSLELGDSALYFCASSVDGETGELFFGEGSRLTVL.

The V gene is TRBV19, the J gene TRBJ1-2; D uncertain. The CDR3 is 14 amino acids. CDR1 and CDR2 (germline): LNHDA, SQIVND (reference sequence). V gave up 9 bases and J gave up 5 bases, with 19 bases separating them. In DNA, the CDR3 is TGTGCCAGCGACAAGGAGGATTCCGGATATGGCTACACCTTC. Its protein is CASDKEDSGYGYTF.

J is TRBJ1-5 and V is TRBV7-2; 8 nucleotides agree with TRBD1. Unmatched junction bases numbered 4, after V lost 5 bases and J lost 7 bases. Germline-derived CDR1 and CDR2 are SGHTA and FQGNSA. The CDR3 is 13 residues long. DNA for the CDR3: TGTGCCAGCAGCCGGACAGGGAGCCAGCCCCAGCATTTT. Its protein product is CASSRTGSQPQHF.

In its sample, this clonotype was seen many times. This chain uses TRBV12-5 with TRBJ2-2; no clear D gene. Germline CDR1 is LGHNT and CDR2 is FRNRAP. The CDR3 extends over 11 amino acids. V was shortened by 8 bases and J by 4 bases, with 5 bases between the two germline ends. CDR3 sequence reads: CASHCTGELFF. For the CDR3, the DNA is TGTGCTAGTCACTGCACCGGGGAGCTGTTTTTT.

Many counts were recorded for this clonotype. The chain links TRBV2 to TRBJ2-2; D gene uncertain. Between the trimmed V and J ends, which lost 4 bases and 4 bases, there was a span of 7 bases. The CDR3 covers 13 residues. The V gene's germline CDR1 is SNHLY and CDR2 FYNNEI. The CDR3 DNA reads as TGTGCCAGCAGTGGAGGTCTCACCGGGGAGCTGTTTTTT. This gives the protein CASSGGLTGELFF.

This clonotype was seen a few times. Sequence at one end of the junction differs from germline and may be a read error. The rearrangement links TRBV30 to TRBJ1-1; D uncertain. The CDR3 length is 16 residues. CDR1 is GTSNPN and CDR2 is SVGIG in the germline V gene (reference sequence). CDR3 residues: CAWTPGLGRWNTDAFF. In nucleotides, the CDR3 is TGTGCCTGGACCCCAGGTTTGGGCAGGTGGAACACTGACGCTTTCTTT.

Ten or more counts support this clonotype. The chain recombines TRBV12-3 or TRBV12-4 with TRBJ1-1; 11 nucleotides align to TRBD1. V lost 3 bases to trimming and J lost 5 bases; unmatched junction nucleotides: 5. This CDR3 is built from 15 residues. Here the CDR3 DNA reads TGTGCCAGCAGTTTGCGTTGGGACAGGGGGACTGAAGCTTTCTTT. Amino acids: CASSLRWDRGTEAFF.

Worth noting for this clonotype: The junction departs from germline at one end; a sequencing error may be responsible. The rearrangement links TRBV27 to TRBJ1-6, with 11 bases matching TRBD1. This CDR3 contains 19 residues. CDR1 is MNHEY, CDR2 SMNVEV, per germline (reference sequence). Here the CDR3 DNA reads TGTGCCAGCAGTTGGTCCGGGACAGGGGGACGATCCTATAGTTCACCCCTCCACTTT. It codes for CASSWSGTGGRSYSSPLHF.

This clonotype showed up just a few times. The chain combines TRBV11-3 with TRBJ2-1; perhaps TRBD2 as D (6 bases). Germline lookup yields CDR1 SGHNT and CDR2 YENEEA. Deletions cut 5 bases from V and 12 bases from J, with 17 bases between. The CDR3 length is 13 residues. CDR3 nucleotide sequence: TGTGCCAGCAGCCCGCGGGGTGTGGCAGCGCAGTTCTTC. It specifies CASSPRGVAAQFF.

This chain connects TRBV10-1 to TRBJ2-2, with D unclear. V lost 2 bases to trimming and J lost 8 bases, with 3 bases between them. In germline, CDR1 is WNHNN, CDR2 SYGVQD (reference sequence). This CDR3 is built from 11 residues. The CDR3: CASSEKGELFF. The DNA of the CDR3 is TGCGCCAGCAGTGAGAAGGGGGAGCTGTTTTTT.

This clonotype was seen many times. The CDR3 loop reads CSARFGQTQYF. DNA of the CDR3: TGCAGTGCACGGTTCGGACAGACCCAGTACTTC. V and J are TRBV20-1 and TRBJ2-5, with D unclear. Germline assignment: CDR1 DFQATT and CDR2 SNEGSKA (reference sequence). V shed 6 bases and J shed 6 bases, with 11 bases lying between them. The CDR3 spans 11 residues.

This clonotype was counted a few times. The chain has TRBV3-1 and TRBJ1-3; possible D gene TRBD1, 5 bases. Germline-derived CDR1 and CDR2 are LGHDT and YNNKEL (reference sequence). V shed 4 bases and J shed 1 base, with 14 bases lying between them. There are 16 residues in the CDR3. The CDR3 is CASSPQARGSGNTIYF. Here the CDR3 DNA reads TGTGCCAGCAGCCCGCAAGCAAGGGGATCTGGAAACACCATATATTTT.

This clonotype was recorded many times. The gene calls are TRBV5-1 and TRBJ2-5; a possible D gene is TRBD2 (5 bases). Germline V lookup: CDR1 SGHRS, CDR2 YFSETQ. V dropped 3 bases and J dropped 5 bases, with 17 bases sitting between them. This CDR3 spans 15 amino acids. CDR3 DNA: TGCGCCAGCAGCTCTGAGGGCCAAAGCCCGGAGACCCAGTACTTC. The encoded protein is CASSSEGQSPETQYF.